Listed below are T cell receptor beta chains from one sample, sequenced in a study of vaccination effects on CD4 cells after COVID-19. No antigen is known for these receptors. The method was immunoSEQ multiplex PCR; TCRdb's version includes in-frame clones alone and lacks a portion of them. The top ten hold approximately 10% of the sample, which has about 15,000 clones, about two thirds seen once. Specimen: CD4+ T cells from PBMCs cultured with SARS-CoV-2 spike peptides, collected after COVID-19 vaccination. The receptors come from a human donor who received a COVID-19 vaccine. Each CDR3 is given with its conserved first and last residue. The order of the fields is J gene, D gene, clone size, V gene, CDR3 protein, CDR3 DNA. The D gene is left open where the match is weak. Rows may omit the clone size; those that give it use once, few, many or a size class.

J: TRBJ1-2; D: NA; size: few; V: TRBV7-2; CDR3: CASSSTQGYGYTF; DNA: TGTGCCAGCAGCTCAACACAGGGTTATGGCTACACCTTC
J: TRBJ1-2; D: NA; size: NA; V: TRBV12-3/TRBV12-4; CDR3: CASSLIPLYGYTF; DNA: TGTGCCAGCAGTTTAATTCCACTCTATGGCTACACCTTC
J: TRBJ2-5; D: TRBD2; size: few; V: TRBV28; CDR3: CASSLQTSAGTQYF; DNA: TGTGCCAGCAGTTTACAAACTAGCGCGGGGACCCAGTACTTC
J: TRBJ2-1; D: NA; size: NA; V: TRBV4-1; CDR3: CASSQRLDSLPSSYNEQFF; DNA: TGCGCCAGCAGCCAACGACTGGACTCGCTTCCTAGCTCCTACAATGAGCAGTTCTTC
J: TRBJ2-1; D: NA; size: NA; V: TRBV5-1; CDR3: CASSPLGRENEQFF; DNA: TGCGCCAGCAGCCCCTTGGGAAGGGAGAATGAGCAGTTCTTC
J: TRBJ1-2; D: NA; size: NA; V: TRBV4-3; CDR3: CASSQEVGFEGRIDGYTF; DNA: TGCGCCAGCAGCCAAGAAGTTGGTTTTGAGGGGCGGATCGATGGCTACACCTTC
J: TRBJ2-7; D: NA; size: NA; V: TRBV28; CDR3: CASKQAYEQYF; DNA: TGTGCCAGCAAACAGGCCTACGAGCAGTACTTC
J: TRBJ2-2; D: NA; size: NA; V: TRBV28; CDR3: CASRTGQGNTGELFF; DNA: TGTGCCAGCAGGACTGGGCAGGGGAACACCGGGGAGCTGTTTTTT
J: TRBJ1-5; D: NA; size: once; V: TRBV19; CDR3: CPQVVYRELCNQPQHF; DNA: TGTCCCCAAGTAGTATACAGGGAATTATGCAATCAGCCCCAGCATTTT
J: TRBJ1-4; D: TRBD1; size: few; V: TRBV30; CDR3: CAWRTGKREKLFF; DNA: TGTGCCTGGAGGACAGGGAAGCGAGAAAAACTGTTTTTT
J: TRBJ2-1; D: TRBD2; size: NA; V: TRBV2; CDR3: CASSKLAGFLDEQFF; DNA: TGTGCCAGCAGCAAACTAGCGGGGTTTCTTGATGAGCAGTTCTTC
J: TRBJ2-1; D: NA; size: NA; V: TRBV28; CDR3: CASSFRDLEQFF; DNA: TGTGCCAGCAGTTTTCGGGATCTTGAGCAGTTCTTC
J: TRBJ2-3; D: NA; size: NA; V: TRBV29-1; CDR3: CSVERTSTQYF; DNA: TGCAGCGTTGAACGGACCAGCACGCAGTATTTT
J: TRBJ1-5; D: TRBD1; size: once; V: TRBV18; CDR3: CASSPTGGYQPQHF; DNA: TGTGCCAGCTCACCAACAGGGGGCTATCAGCCCCAGCATTTT
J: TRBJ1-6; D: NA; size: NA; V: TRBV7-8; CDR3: CASSLQGYNSPLHF; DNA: TGTGCCAGCAGCTTACAGGGCTATAATTCACCCCTCCACTTT
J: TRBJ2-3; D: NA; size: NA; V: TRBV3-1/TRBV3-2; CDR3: CASGLGPSTDTQYF; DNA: TGTGCCAGCGGCTTAGGGCCATCCACAGATACGCAGTATTTT
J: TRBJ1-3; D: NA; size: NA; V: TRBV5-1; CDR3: CASSGDSGNTIYF; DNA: TGCGCCAGCAGTGGGGACTCTGGAAACACCATATATTTT
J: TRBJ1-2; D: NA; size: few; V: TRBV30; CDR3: CAWSILTGNGYTF; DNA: TGTGCCTGGAGTATCCTTACAGGGAATGGCTACACCTTC
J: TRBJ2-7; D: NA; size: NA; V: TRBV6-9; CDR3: CARTHAQKAGAYEQYF; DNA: TGTGCCCGAACGCACGCCCAGAAGGCGGGTGCCTACGAGCAGTACTTC
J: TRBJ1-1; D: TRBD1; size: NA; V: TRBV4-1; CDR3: CASSSRQGNTEAFF; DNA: TGCGCCAGCAGCTCAAGACAGGGGAACACTGAAGCTTTCTTT
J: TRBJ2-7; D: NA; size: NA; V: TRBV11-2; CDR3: CASSLGGSSYEQYF; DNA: TGTGCCAGCAGCTTAGGTGGGAGCTCCTACGAGCAGTACTTC
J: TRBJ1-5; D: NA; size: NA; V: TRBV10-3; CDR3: CAISAGLGQPQHF; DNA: TGTGCCATCAGTGCAGGGTTAGGTCAGCCCCAGCATTTT
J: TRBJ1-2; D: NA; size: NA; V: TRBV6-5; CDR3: CASRLQLGQSYGYTF; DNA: TGTGCCAGCAGATTACAACTCGGACAGAGCTATGGCTACACCTTC
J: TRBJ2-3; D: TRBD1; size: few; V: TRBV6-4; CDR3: CASSGTGGTDTQYF; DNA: TGTGCCAGCAGTGGGACAGGGGGCACAGATACGCAGTATTTT
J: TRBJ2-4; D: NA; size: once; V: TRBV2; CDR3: CASSEGGRLAKNIQYF; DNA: TGTGCCAGCAGTGAAGGGGGACGCCTAGCCAAAAACATTCAGTACTTC
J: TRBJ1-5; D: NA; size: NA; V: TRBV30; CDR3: CAWSGKSNQPQHF; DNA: TGTGCCTGGAGTGGCAAAAGCAATCAGCCCCAGCATTTT
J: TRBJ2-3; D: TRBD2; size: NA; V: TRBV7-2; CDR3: CASSLQTSGRGSDTQYF; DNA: TGTGCCAGCAGCCTTCAGACTAGCGGGAGAGGGTCAGATACGCAGTATTTT
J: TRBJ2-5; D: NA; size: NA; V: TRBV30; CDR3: CAWSIGKETQYF; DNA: TGTGCCTGGAGTATTGGGAAAGAGACCCAGTACTTC
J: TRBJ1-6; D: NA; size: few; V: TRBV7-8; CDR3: CASSLALNSPLHF; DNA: TGTGCCAGCAGCTTAGCGCTGAATTCACCCCTCCACTTT
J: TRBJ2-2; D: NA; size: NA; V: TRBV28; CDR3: CASSFLGSNTGELFF; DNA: TGTGCCAGCAGTTTCTTAGGATCCAACACCGGGGAGCTGTTTTTT
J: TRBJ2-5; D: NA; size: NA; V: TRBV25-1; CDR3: CASSPQRGVLAKETQYF; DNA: TGTGCCAGCAGTCCCCAGAGGGGTGTTCTCGCGAAAGAGACCCAGTACTTC
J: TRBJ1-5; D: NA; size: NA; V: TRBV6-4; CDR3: CASSEQGENQPQHF; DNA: TGTGCCAGCAGTGAGCAGGGTGAGAATCAGCCCCAGCATTTT
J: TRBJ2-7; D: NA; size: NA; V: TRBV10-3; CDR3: CAISERGTAGEQYF; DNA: TGTGCCATCAGTGAGAGGGGAACAGCCGGGGAGCAGTACTTC
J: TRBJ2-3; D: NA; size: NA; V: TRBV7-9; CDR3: CASSLGPSDTQYF; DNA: TGTGCCAGCAGCTTAGGACCTTCAGATACGCAGTATTTT
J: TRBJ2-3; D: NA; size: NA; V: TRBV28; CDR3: CASSPQDSTDTQYF; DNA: TGTGCCAGCAGCCCTCAGGACAGCACAGATACGCAGTATTTT
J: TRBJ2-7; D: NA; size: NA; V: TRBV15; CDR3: CATSRPVLSGYEQYF; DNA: TGTGCCACCAGCAGGCCCGTATTATCGGGCTACGAGCAGTACTTC
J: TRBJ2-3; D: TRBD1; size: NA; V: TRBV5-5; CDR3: CASSWDGQVADTQYF; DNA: TGTGCCAGCAGCTGGGACGGACAGGTCGCAGATACGCAGTATTTT
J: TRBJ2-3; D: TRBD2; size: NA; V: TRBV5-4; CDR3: CASSFRLAESTDTQYF; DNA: TGTGCCAGCAGCTTTCGCCTAGCGGAGAGCACAGATACGCAGTATTTT
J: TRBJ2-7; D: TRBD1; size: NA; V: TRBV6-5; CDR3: CASSLGQGYEQYF; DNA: TGTGCCAGCAGTCTTGGACAGGGCTACGAGCAGTACTTC
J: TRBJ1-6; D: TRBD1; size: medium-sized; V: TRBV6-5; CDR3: CATRDRDSPLHF; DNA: TGTGCCACCCGAGACAGGGATTCACCCCTCCACTTT
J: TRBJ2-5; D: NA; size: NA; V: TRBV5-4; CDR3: CASSLGTKETQYF; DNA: TGTGCCAGCAGCTTGGGAACTAAAGAGACCCAGTACTTC
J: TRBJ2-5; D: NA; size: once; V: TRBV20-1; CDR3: CSARRQETQYF; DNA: TGCAGTGCTAGAAGGCAAGAGACCCAGTACTTC
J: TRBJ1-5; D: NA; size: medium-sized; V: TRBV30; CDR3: CAWSVTGTQPQHF; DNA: TGTGCCTGGAGTGTAACAGGAACCCAGCCCCAGCATTTT